The 28 T cell receptor beta chains presented below share a single source sample, sequenced in a study of cytomegalovirus exposure and HLA in healthy donors. Researchers ran the PCR with 60 Vbeta and 13 Jbeta primers. TCRdb's copy holds only in-frame clones and misses some; the assay was immunoSEQ multiplex PCR. The sample consists of some 56,000 clones, 65% to 90% of them appearing once. The source material was PBMCs. The origin of the receptors is a human donor in good health.

The chain employs TRBV7-9 and TRBJ2-7; weak D call: TRBD1 (6 bases). The CDR3 extends over 14 amino acids. Germline CDR1 reads SEHNR; CDR2 reads FQNEAQ (reference sequence). Trimming took off 2 bases at V and 6 bases at J, with 14 bases between the two ends. The CDR3 is CASSLYREPGEQYF. CDR3 in DNA: TGTGCCAGCAGCTTATACAGGGAGCCAGGCGAGCAGTACTTC.

The rearrangement uses TRBV19 and TRBJ1-2; D possibly corresponds to TRBD1 (6 bases). Trimming left V 7 bases short and J 4 bases short, with 19 bases between. CDR3 length: 15 residues. Germline V CDR1 and CDR2: LNHDA, SQIVND (reference sequence). The CDR3 spells CASTTPAGGLYGYTF. The CDR3 DNA reads TGTGCCAGTACAACCCCAGCCGGGGGGCTCTATGGCTACACCTTC.

J is TRBJ2-3 and V is TRBV5-6, with D perhaps TRBD2 (5 bases). The V end lost 1 base, the J end lost 0 bases, and 9 bases lay between the germline ends. Germline lookup yields CDR1 SGHDT and CDR2 YYEEEE. The CDR3 consists of 15 residues. CDR3 nucleotide sequence: TGTGCCAGCAGCTTGCGTACGGGGAGCACAGATACGCAGTATTTT. The encoded protein is CASSLRTGSTDTQYF.

This clone was seen once. The rearrangement links TRBV7-9 to TRBJ1-6; D uncertain. The CDR3 is 16 residues long. V lost 3 bases, J lost 1 base, and 10 bases lay in between. Germline CDR1 reads SEHNR; CDR2 reads FQNEAQ (reference sequence). The CDR3 sequence: CASSFGRGSYNSPLHF. The CDR3 nucleotides are TGTGCCAGCAGCTTCGGGCGGGGATCCTATAATTCACCCCTCCACTTT.

The chain links TRBV18 to TRBJ2-5, with TRBD2 matching over 7 bases. The trim removed 2 bases at V and 4 bases at J, leaving 7 bases unmatched. In germline, CDR1 is KGHSH, CDR2 LQKENI. The CDR3 sequence is 15 residues long. The CDR3 loop reads CASSPREGPRETQYF. For the CDR3, the DNA is TGTGCCAGCTCACCAAGGGAGGGCCCTCGAGAGACCCAGTACTTC.

The chain uses TRBV5-1 and TRBJ2-7, with D tentatively TRBD1 (5 bases). The V gene lost 0 bases and the J gene lost 6 bases, with 19 bases spanning the gap. The length of the CDR3 is 16 residues. CDR1 and CDR2 (germline): SGHRS, YFSETQ. The CDR3 sequence: CASSLASQGVPGEQYF. The CDR3 DNA reads TGCGCCAGCAGCTTGGCGTCGCAGGGCGTCCCGGGCGAGCAGTACTTC.

V gene TRBV15 combines with J gene TRBJ1-2; 8 positions match TRBD1. CDR1 is LNHNV, CDR2 YYDKDF, per germline (reference sequence). This CDR3 is built from 17 residues. After removal of 1 base from V and 5 bases from J, the junction contained 12 bases not matched to a gene. The CDR3 is CATSRGRDRSRDYGYTF. For the CDR3, the DNA is TGTGCCACCAGCAGAGGACGGGACAGGTCCAGGGATTATGGCTACACCTTC.

This CDR3 reads CASSFGGAGGNNEQFF. The CDR3 DNA is TGTGCCAGCAGCTTTGGGGGAGCGGGAGGGAATAATGAGCAGTTCTTC. The V gene is TRBV7-2, the J gene TRBJ2-1; 10 positions agree with TRBD2. The trim removed 3 bases at V and 7 bases at J, leaving 9 bases unmatched. Looked up from germline, CDR1 is SGHTA and CDR2 is FQGNSA. This CDR3 has 16 residues.

V and J are TRBV20-1 and TRBJ2-7, with 7 nucleotides matching TRBD1. The germline V gene encodes CDR1 DFQATT and CDR2 SNEGSKA (reference sequence). This CDR3 is built from 11 residues. V lost 5 bases and J lost 3; bases outside the gene matches: 1. CDR3 nucleotides: TGCAGTGCTCACAGGGGCTACGAGCAGTACTTC. It translates to CSAHRGYEQYF.

This clone showed up just a few times. The CDR3 nucleotides are TGCGCCAGCAGCTTGGTTGGCGGGAGTGGCAACGAGCAGTACTTC. It specifies CASSLVGGSGNEQYF. V and J are TRBV5-1 and TRBJ2-7, with TRBD2 matching 7 bases. CDR1 and CDR2 from the germline V gene are SGHRS and YFSETQ. CDR3 length: 15 amino acids. V lost 0 bases to trimming and J lost 5 bases; unmatched junction nucleotides: 8.

Regarding this clone: The junction shows a germline mismatch at one end, possibly a read error. The rearrangement joins TRBV5-6 to TRBJ1-3; D remains ambiguous. This CDR3 contains 18 residues. Per the germline V gene, CDR1 is SGHDT and CDR2 is YYEEEE. CDR3 loop: CASSPLRAGRGSGNTIYF. Written as DNA, the CDR3 is TGTGCCAGCAGCCCCCTACGAGCCGGCAGAGGGTCTGGAAACACTATATATTTT.

The chain couples TRBV6-1 to TRBJ2-1; 12 positions agree with TRBD1. Germline V CDR1 and CDR2: MNHNS, SASEGT. J was trimmed by 8 bases and V by 8 bases; bases with no gene match: 4. The CDR3 sequence is 13 residues long. CDR3 in DNA: TGTGCCAGCGGGACAGGGGGCGTTGATGAGCAGTTCTTC. Translation: CASGTGGVDEQFF.

The chain is built from TRBV6-5 and TRBJ1-1; D not resolved. Trimming pared 8 bases from V and 1 base from J, leaving 11 bases between. The germline gives CDR1 MNHEY, CDR2 SVGAGI. The CDR3 runs to 13 residues. CDR3 residues: CASQRTENTEAFF. The CDR3, as DNA: TGTGCCAGCCAGAGAACAGAGAACACTGAAGCTTTCTTT.

In this sample, this clone turned up once. The chain carries TRBV2 and TRBJ2-2, with TRBD1 as a possible D gene (5 bases). The ends were cut back, 7 bases at V and 6 bases at J, with 15 bases in the middle. CDR1 is SNHLY and CDR2 is FYNNEI in the germline V gene. The CDR3 is 14 amino acids. The CDR3 protein is CASKDTAYPGELFF. The CDR3 region has the DNA TGTGCCAGCAAGGACACCGCCTATCCCGGGGAGCTGTTTTTT.

The gene calls are TRBV5-1 and TRBJ2-7; the D gene is possibly TRBD2 (5 bases). The ends were cut back, 3 bases at V and 3 bases at J, with 16 bases in the middle. The CDR3 spans 15 residues. Germline V gene sequence: CDR1 SGHRS, CDR2 YFSETQ. CDR3 sequence (DNA): TGCGCCAGCAGCTGGGAGCCTGTGAGCGGCTACGAGCAGTACTTC. It encodes CASSWEPVSGYEQYF.

The genes are TRBV7-8 and TRBJ2-5; possible D gene TRBD1, 6 bases. With 3 bases removed from V and 1 base from J, the gap between germline ends came to 15 bases. Germline V lookup: CDR1 SGHVS, CDR2 FQNEAQ. The CDR3 is 16 amino acids. The CDR3 nucleotides read TGTGCCAGCAGCTTTAATCACAGGGCCCCCCAAGAGACCCAGTACTTC. It translates to CASSFNHRAPQETQYF.

The rearrangement links TRBV30 to TRBJ2-7, with TRBD1 identical over 9 bases. CDR3 size: 16 residues. CDR1 and CDR2 from the germline V gene are GTSNPN and SVGIG (reference sequence). V shed 1 base, J shed 1 base, and the junction held 8 bases outside the gene matches. CDR3 protein: CAWSEITGGASYEQYF. The CDR3 DNA is TGTGCCTGGAGTGAAATTACAGGGGGCGCGTCCTACGAGCAGTACTTC.

J is TRBJ2-7 and V is TRBV28, with a weak D call TRBD1 (6 bases). Per germline, CDR1 MDHEN and CDR2 SYDVKM. The V and J ends lost 6 bases and 1 base respectively, with 13 bases between them. This CDR3 has 14 residues. This CDR3 is CASRSPGQSYEQYF. The CDR3 DNA sequence: TGTGCCAGCAGATCTCCGGGACAATCCTACGAGCAGTACTTC.

The J gene is TRBJ2-7, the V gene TRBV7-2; tentative D call: TRBD2 (6 bases). Trimming removed 4 bases at V and 3 bases at J, with 10 bases between. CDR1 SGHTA and CDR2 FQGNSA come from the germline V gene. The CDR3 length is 13 residues. This CDR3 reads CASSSRGNYEQYF. The CDR3 bases are TGTGCCAGCAGCTCTCGGGGGAACTACGAGCAGTACTTC. The full variable domain, with the rest looked up from reference TRBV7-2 and TRBJ2-7, is GAGVSQSPSNKVTEKGKDVELRCDPISGHTALYWYRQSLGQGLEFLIYFQGNSAPDKSGLPSDRFSAERTGGSVSTLTIQRTQQEDSAVYLCASSSRGNYEQYFGPGTRLTVT.

J is TRBJ2-7 and V is TRBV6-5, with TRBD1 matching 9 bases. V was pared by 5 bases and J by 4 bases, with 6 bases of the junction left unmatched. CDR1 MNHEY and CDR2 SVGAGI come from the germline V gene. This CDR3 region has 14 residues. CDR3: CASSQDRGLYEQYF. Written as DNA, the CDR3 is TGTGCCAGCAGTCAGGACAGGGGCCTGTACGAGCAGTACTTC.

This clone has only one observation. This chain uses TRBV19 with TRBJ2-4; D is ambiguous. Germline V gene lookup returns CDR1 LNHDA and CDR2 SQIVND (reference sequence). Trimming took 7 bases from V and 7 from J, leaving 14 bases between them. This CDR3 region has 13 residues. CDR3 sequence (DNA): TGTGCCAGTAAGGAGAGGCTAGGCAACATTCAGTACTTC. Residues: CASKERLGNIQYF.

The CDR3 DNA sequence: TGCGCCAGCAGGACGTCCCACGGGATCACTGAAGCTTTCTTT. Its translation: CASRTSHGITEAFF. This chain connects TRBV10-2 to TRBJ1-1; D is undetermined. The CDR3 is 14 amino acids. Germline loops: CDR1 WSHSY, CDR2 SAAADI. Trimming removed 6 bases from V and 4 bases from J, with 15 bases in between.

The rearrangement uses TRBV7-9 and TRBJ1-1, with D possibly TRBD1 on 5 matching bases. Germline V gives CDR1 SEHNR, CDR2 FQNEAQ (reference sequence). The CDR3 is made up of 14 amino acids. V lost 2 bases and J lost 7, with 14 bases in between. In DNA form, the CDR3 reads TGTGCCAGCAGCTTAATCGGCAGGGCTAATGAAGCTTTCTTT. It translates to CASSLIGRANEAFF. The full variable domain, rest sourced from reference TRBV7-9 and TRBJ1-1, is DTGVSQNPRHKITKRGQNVTFRCDPISEHNRLYWYRQTLGQGPEFLTYFQNEAQLEKSRLLSDRFSAERPKGSFSTLEIQRTEQGDSAMYLCASSLIGRANEAFFGQGTRLTVV.

The chain uses TRBV15 and TRBJ1-2, with TRBD1 identical over 7 bases. Trimming removed 1 base from V and 0 bases from J; junction bases left unmatched: 5. CDR1 is LNHNV and CDR2 is YYDKDF in the germline V gene (reference sequence). This CDR3 region has 16 residues. CDR3 nucleotide sequence: TGTGCCACCAGCAGAGCCGGGACAGAGACTAACTATGGCTACACCTTC. This sequence encodes CATSRAGTETNYGYTF.

In DNA form, the CDR3 reads TGCAGTGCTGGTAGCGGGAATGAGCAGTTCTTC. Its protein is CSAGSGNEQFF. V is TRBV20-1 and J is TRBJ2-1; 7 nucleotides align to TRBD2. The V segment lost 5 bases and the J segment 7 bases; nucleotides outside the gene matches: 2. CDR3 length: 11 residues. The V gene's germline CDR1 is DFQATT and CDR2 SNEGSKA (reference sequence).

The J gene is TRBJ2-1, the V gene TRBV7-2; 8 nucleotides align to TRBD2. V was pared by 3 bases and J by 4 bases, with 8 bases of the junction left unmatched. This CDR3 is built from 16 residues. Germline loops: CDR1 SGHTA, CDR2 FQGNSA. CDR3 nucleotide sequence: TGTGCCAGCAGCTTTGGGCGGGGGGCCCTTTACAATGAGCAGTTCTTC. This sequence encodes CASSFGRGALYNEQFF. The whole variable domain, remainder taken from reference TRBV7-2 and TRBJ2-1, is GAGVSQSPSNKVTEKGKDVELRCDPISGHTALYWYRQSLGQGLEFLIYFQGNSAPDKSGLPSDRFSAERTGGSVSTLTIQRTQQEDSAVYLCASSFGRGALYNEQFFGPGTRLTVL.

The chain combines TRBV30 with TRBJ2-1, with a tentative D call TRBD2 (5 bases). The CDR3 contains 15 residues. The V end lost 4 bases, the J end lost 4 bases, and 17 bases lay between the germline ends. Germline V gene lookup returns CDR1 GTSNPN and CDR2 SVGIG (reference sequence). CDR3 sequence reads: CAWTRGVQRYNEQFF. Written as DNA, the CDR3 is TGTGCCTGGACCCGGGGAGTACAAAGATACAATGAGCAGTTCTTC.

V gene TRBV11-2 combines with J gene TRBJ1-2; D unclear. This CDR3 has 13 residues. The ends were cut back, 1 base at V and 2 bases at J, with 5 bases in the middle. The germline gives CDR1 SGHAT, CDR2 FQNNGV. The DNA for the CDR3 is TGTGCCAGCAGCTTAGGCAGGAACTATGGCTACACCTTC. Amino acids: CASSLGRNYGYTF. The variable domain in full, with the rest retrieved from reference TRBV11-2 and TRBJ1-2, is EAGVAQSPRYKIIEKRQSVAFWCNPISGHATLYWYQQILGQGPKLLIQFQNNGVVDDSQLPKDRFSAERLKGVDSTLKIQPAKLEDSAVYLCASSLGRNYGYTFGSGTRLTVV.